This is a list of T cell receptor beta chains from one sample in a study of blood T cell dynamics during melanoma immunotherapy. The assay was immunoSEQ multiplex PCR, and TCRdb's table has in-frame clones only and misses some. Of roughly 11,000 clones in the sample, approximately 90% were seen once. The input for sequencing was blood, taken from a patient treated with checkpoint blockade. These receptors all come from a human donor with melanoma. Each CDR3 is given with its conserved first and last residue. Each record gives: D gene, V gene, J gene, clone size, CDR3 DNA, CDR3 protein. The D gene is left open where the match is weak. Size values are once, few and many counts, or a class for expanded clones, and some rows have none.

D gene: TRBD1
V gene: TRBV6-5
J gene: TRBJ1-4
clone size: .
CDR3 DNA: TGTGCCAGCAGTGAGGGGGCGGTAGGGGAAAAACTGTTTTTT
CDR3 protein: CASSEGAVGEKLFF

D gene: TRBD1
V gene: TRBV5-6
J gene: TRBJ2-7
clone size: .
CDR3 DNA: TGTGCCAGCAGCTCGGCCGGGACAGGGGGGTACGAGCAGTACTTC
CDR3 protein: CASSSAGTGGYEQYF

D gene: TRBD1
V gene: TRBV10-3
J gene: TRBJ1-2
clone size: .
CDR3 DNA: TGTGCCATCAGTGCCACAGGGGGTACGAACTATGGCTACACCTTC
CDR3 protein: CAISATGGTNYGYTF

D gene: TRBD1
V gene: TRBV2
J gene: TRBJ1-4
clone size: .
CDR3 DNA: TGTGCCAGCAGGGGGACAGGTGAAAAACTGTTTTTT
CDR3 protein: CASRGTGEKLFF

D gene: .
V gene: TRBV7-3
J gene: TRBJ2-7
clone size: .
CDR3 DNA: TGTGCCAGCAGCTTATCGCAGGGTGGGGAGCAGTACTTC
CDR3 protein: CASSLSQGGEQYF

D gene: .
V gene: TRBV5-1
J gene: TRBJ2-7
clone size: few
CDR3 DNA: TGCGCCAGCAGCTTGGGTTCGAACGAGCAGTACTTC
CDR3 protein: CASSLGSNEQYF

D gene: .
V gene: TRBV10-2
J gene: TRBJ1-5
clone size: .
CDR3 DNA: TGCGCCAGCAGTGACCATAGACAGCCCCAGCATTTT
CDR3 protein: CASSDHRQPQHF

D gene: .
V gene: TRBV9
J gene: TRBJ2-7
clone size: .
CDR3 DNA: TGTGCCAGCAGCGTAGAATCCAGCGGCACCTACGAGCAGTACTTC
CDR3 protein: CASSVESSGTYEQYF

D gene: .
V gene: TRBV5-1
J gene: TRBJ2-2
clone size: .
CDR3 DNA: TGCGCCAGCAGCCCCCGGGGCAGGGGAGTTGACGGGGAGCTGTTTTTT
CDR3 protein: CASSPRGRGVDGELFF

D gene: .
V gene: TRBV19
J gene: TRBJ1-2
clone size: .
CDR3 DNA: TGTGCCAGTAGTCCCCGCCACCAGTATGGCTACACCTTC
CDR3 protein: CASSPRHQYGYTF

D gene: .
V gene: TRBV5-6
J gene: TRBJ1-1
clone size: .
CDR3 DNA: TGTGCCAGCAGCTTTCGGATCGGCAGAGCGAACACTGAAGCTTTCTTT
CDR3 protein: CASSFRIGRANTEAFF

D gene: TRBD1
V gene: TRBV28
J gene: TRBJ1-5
clone size: .
CDR3 DNA: TGTGCCAGCAGTTTATGGGGACAGGCCCGGGGTCAGCCCCAGCATTTT
CDR3 protein: CASSLWGQARGQPQHF

D gene: .
V gene: TRBV5-1
J gene: TRBJ1-5
clone size: .
CDR3 DNA: TGCGCCAGCAGCTTGGAGGCTGGGGGGCAGCCCCAGCATTTT
CDR3 protein: CASSLEAGGQPQHF

D gene: TRBD1
V gene: TRBV28
J gene: TRBJ2-7
clone size: .
CDR3 DNA: TGTGCCACCAGGACAGGGGGCGGGGGGGCCTACGAGCAGTACTTC
CDR3 protein: CATRTGGGGAYEQYF

D gene: .
V gene: TRBV4-2
J gene: TRBJ2-3
clone size: .
CDR3 DNA: TGTGCCAGCAGCCAATTCGGGCGGGATACGCAGTATTTT
CDR3 protein: CASSQFGRDTQYF

D gene: TRBD1
V gene: TRBV5-1
J gene: TRBJ1-6
clone size: .
CDR3 DNA: TGCGCCAGCAGCGGAGGACAGGGGGCCGGGAGGTCACCCCTCCACTTT
CDR3 protein: CASSGGQGAGRSPLHF

D gene: TRBD1
V gene: TRBV18
J gene: TRBJ1-2
clone size: .
CDR3 DNA: TGTGCCAGCTCACCGGGCCCAGGGGGCGACTATGGCTACACCTTC
CDR3 protein: CASSPGPGGDYGYTF

D gene: .
V gene: TRBV27
J gene: TRBJ2-4
clone size: .
CDR3 DNA: TGTGCCAGCAGTTTATTTGGTGCAGGGCAAAACATTCAGTACTTC
CDR3 protein: CASSLFGAGQNIQYF

D gene: TRBD2
V gene: TRBV28
J gene: TRBJ2-7
clone size: .
CDR3 DNA: TGTGCCAGCAGTTTACCAGCGGGGCCCTACGAGCAGTACTTC
CDR3 protein: CASSLPAGPYEQYF

D gene: TRBD2
V gene: TRBV27
J gene: TRBJ2-1
clone size: .
CDR3 DNA: TGTGCCAGCAGCCCCCTCGCGGGGGGGAATGAGCAGTTCTTC
CDR3 protein: CASSPLAGGNEQFF

D gene: .
V gene: TRBV5-1
J gene: TRBJ1-2
clone size: .
CDR3 DNA: TGCGCCAGCAGCTTCGGGGGAGAGGGTGGCTACACCTTC
CDR3 protein: CASSFGGEGGYTF

D gene: .
V gene: TRBV11-2
J gene: TRBJ1-2
clone size: .
CDR3 DNA: TGTGCCAGCAGCTTAGGGACGCTCTACTATGGCTACACCTTC
CDR3 protein: CASSLGTLYYGYTF

D gene: .
V gene: TRBV19
J gene: TRBJ2-1
clone size: once
CDR3 DNA: TGTGCCAGTATACGGGGGAATGAGCAGTTCTTC
CDR3 protein: CASIRGNEQFF

D gene: .
V gene: TRBV9
J gene: TRBJ2-3
clone size: .
CDR3 DNA: TGTGCCAGCAGCGTAAGGGGGGCCCTAGGCACAGATACGCAGTATTTT
CDR3 protein: CASSVRGALGTDTQYF

D gene: .
V gene: TRBV6-1
J gene: TRBJ2-1
clone size: .
CDR3 DNA: TGTGCCAGCAGCACGGGACCGGACACCTACAATGAGCAGTTCTTC
CDR3 protein: CASSTGPDTYNEQFF

D gene: TRBD1
V gene: TRBV6-5
J gene: TRBJ1-5
clone size: .
CDR3 DNA: TGTGCCAGCCGAAGGGGGCCCCTCGGGCCCCAGCATTTT
CDR3 protein: CASRRGPLGPQHF

D gene: TRBD2
V gene: TRBV6-5
J gene: TRBJ2-3
clone size: .
CDR3 DNA: TGTGCCAGCAGTTACCGCGGAGCTAGCGGTGGAGATACGCAGTATTTT
CDR3 protein: CASSYRGASGGDTQYF

D gene: TRBD2
V gene: TRBV7-3
J gene: TRBJ2-1
clone size: .
CDR3 DNA: TGTGCCAGCAGCTTTGGGACTAGCGGTAAGCAGTTCTTC
CDR3 protein: CASSFGTSGKQFF

D gene: .
V gene: TRBV5-1
J gene: TRBJ2-7
clone size: .
CDR3 DNA: TGCGCCAGCAGCCGGCAGGGGTATCCTGCCGACGAGCAGTACTTC
CDR3 protein: CASSRQGYPADEQYF

D gene: TRBD2
V gene: TRBV7-2
J gene: TRBJ2-1
clone size: .
CDR3 DNA: TGTGCCAGCAGCCGCCCGGGGCTAGCGGGGCAGTTCTTC
CDR3 protein: CASSRPGLAGQFF

D gene: TRBD2
V gene: TRBV30
J gene: TRBJ2-1
clone size: .
CDR3 DNA: TGTGCCTGGAGTGTAGGGGCGGGAGCCTACAATGAGCAGTTCTTC
CDR3 protein: CAWSVGAGAYNEQFF

D gene: .
V gene: TRBV7-2
J gene: TRBJ1-2
clone size: .
CDR3 DNA: TGTGCCAGCAGCCCCCGGGGCGCCGGCTACACCTTC
CDR3 protein: CASSPRGAGYTF

D gene: .
V gene: TRBV18
J gene: TRBJ2-2
clone size: .
CDR3 DNA: TGTGCCAGCTCACCCGGCGGGGCGCGGACTAACACCGGGGAGCTGTTTTTT
CDR3 protein: CASSPGGARTNTGELFF

D gene: .
V gene: TRBV19
J gene: TRBJ2-5
clone size: .
CDR3 DNA: TGTGCCAGTATGGGGAGGAACAGAGAGACCCAGTACTTC
CDR3 protein: CASMGRNRETQYF

D gene: .
V gene: TRBV10-3
J gene: TRBJ2-2
clone size: .
CDR3 DNA: TGTGCCACCTCGACCAACACCGGGGAGCTGTTTTTT
CDR3 protein: CATSTNTGELFF

D gene: TRBD2
V gene: TRBV5-1
J gene: TRBJ2-7
clone size: .
CDR3 DNA: TGCGCCAGCACCGGACTAGCGGGTGGGGACTGGAAGCAGTACTTC
CDR3 protein: CASTGLAGGDWKQYF

D gene: TRBD2
V gene: TRBV7-2
J gene: TRBJ2-1
clone size: .
CDR3 DNA: TGTGCCAGCAGCTTAGCCCTTAGCGGGAGAGGGAATGAGCAGTTCTTC
CDR3 protein: CASSLALSGRGNEQFF